This entry features one TCR beta chain sequence. Its antigen is unknown. Trimming removed 0 bases from V and 0 bases from J; junction bases left unmatched: 6. CDR3 size: 17 residues. The germline CDR1 and CDR2 sequences are ENHRY and SYGVKD. The data are from a study of OX40 agonist ivuxolimab in advanced cancers. The wider study: The study treated patients with ivuxolimab, an agonistic anti-OX40 (CD134) antibody. Partial responses were observed in three patients, of whom one had hepatocellular carcinoma and two had cutaneous melanoma. Anti-PD-1, anti-PD-L1 or anti-CTLA-4 therapy given earlier was allowed, and 40% had some. Study outcomes and limitations: Some patients without response likewise showed low normalized clonal expansion.

TCRdb keeps only in-frame clones here, not all; method: immunoSEQ multiplex PCR. The sample records roughly 70,000 clones, around 93% being singletons. This TCR came from an adult with an advanced solid tumor such as melanoma, head and neck, liver or kidney cancer. Sample: CD4+ or CD8+ T cells sorted from blood, taken in a trial of the OX40 agonist ivuxolimab. The chain employs TRBV10-3 and TRBJ2-3; 7 positions match TRBD2. The CDR3 loop reads CAISESPGSGSTDTQYF. CDR3 bases: TGTGCCATCAGTGAGTCGCCAGGTAGCGGGAGCACAGATACGCAGTATTTT.